Reported below is one T cell receptor beta chain. CDR1 LNHDA and CDR2 SQIVND come from the germline V gene (reference sequence). The V gene lost 7 bases and the J gene lost 0 bases, with 22 bases spanning the gap. CDR3 length: 18 residues. The data belong to a study of shared clonotypes between healthy human individuals. Sequenced by immunoSEQ multiplex PCR; TCRdb stores in-frame clones only, minus some. In the table there are some 500,000 clones, approximately 94% of which are singletons. This TCR was sampled from a woman in her 30s in good health. The sequenced sample was naive CD4+ T cells sorted from blood. Subset meaning: CD45RA+ positively selected. The rearrangement uses TRBV19 and TRBJ1-3, with D perhaps matching TRBD1 (5 bases). The CDR3 spells CASTGSSGRASSGNTIYF. The CDR3 region has the DNA TGTGCCAGTACTGGGTCGTCGGGCAGGGCCTCCTCTGGAAACACCATATATTTT.